This paragraph reports one TCR beta chain. V shed 1 base and J shed 9 bases, with 14 bases lying between them. This CDR3 is built from 15 residues. Per germline, CDR1 SGHDT and CDR2 YYEEEE. The data are from a study of STAT5B mutations in CD4+ large granular lymphocyte leukemia. Original handling: Lowest detectable productive clonotype frequency was 2.59 x 10-5. Using immunoSEQ multiplex PCR, the repertoire was profiled, and TCRdb retains in-frame clones only, with some absent. Clone size and V and J calls were adopted from that table, with D and trimming inferred from the DNA. The data show fewer than 25,000 clones, around 80% seen once.

The source material was CD4+ T cells from blood buffy coats. The receptor's source is a human donor in good health. The chain employs TRBV5-6 and TRBJ1-6, with D perhaps TRBD1 (5 bases). CDR3 sequence reads: CASSLRQGDFSPLHF. In DNA, the CDR3 is TGTGCCAGCAGCTTGAGGCAGGGAGATTTTTCACCCCTCCACTTT.